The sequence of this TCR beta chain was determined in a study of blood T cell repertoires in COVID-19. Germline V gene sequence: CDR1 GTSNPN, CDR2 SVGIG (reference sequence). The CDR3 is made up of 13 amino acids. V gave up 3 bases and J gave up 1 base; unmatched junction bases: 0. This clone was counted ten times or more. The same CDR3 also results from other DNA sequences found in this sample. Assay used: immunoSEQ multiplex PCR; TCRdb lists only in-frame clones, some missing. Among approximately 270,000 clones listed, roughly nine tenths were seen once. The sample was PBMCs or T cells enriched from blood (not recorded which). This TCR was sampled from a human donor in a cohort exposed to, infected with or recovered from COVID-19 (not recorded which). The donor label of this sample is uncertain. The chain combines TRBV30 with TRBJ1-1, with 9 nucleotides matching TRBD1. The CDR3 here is CAWRGQGNTEAFF. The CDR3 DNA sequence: TGTGCCTGGAGGGGACAGGGGAACACTGAAGCTTTCTTT.